The next 13 T cell receptor beta chains were all read from a single sample in a study of OX40 agonist ivuxolimab in advanced cancers. Libraries were prepared by immunoSEQ multiplex PCR; TCRdb keeps only in-frame clonotypes and omits some of them. The sample contains 30,000 to 45,000 clones, around 82% of which appear only once. This sample comprised CD4+ or CD8+ T cells sorted from blood, obtained in a trial of the OX40 agonist ivuxolimab. The receptors derive from an adult with an advanced solid tumor such as melanoma, head and neck, liver or kidney cancer.

V usage is TRBV28 and J usage is TRBJ2-1; D is unresolved. This CDR3 spans 12 amino acids. Germline CDR1 and CDR2: MDHEN and SYDVKM. Trimming removed 5 bases from V and 4 bases from J, with 6 bases in between. Here the CDR3 DNA reads TGTGCCAGCAGTCCCCAGTACAATGAGCAGTTCTTC. This sequence encodes CASSPQYNEQFF.

This chain links TRBV27 with TRBJ1-2; D possibly corresponds to TRBD1 (6 bases). Germline-derived CDR1 and CDR2 are MNHEY and SMNVEV (reference sequence). V was trimmed by 9 bases and J by 8 bases, leaving 16 bases between them. This CDR3 contains 12 residues. CDR3 nucleotides: TGTGCCAGTGGCGGGGCAGGGGAGGGCTACACCTTC. The encoded protein is CASGGAGEGYTF.

The chain recombines TRBV28 with TRBJ2-7, with 13 bases identical to TRBD2. The germline CDR1 and CDR2 sequences are MDHEN and SYDVKM. The V segment lost 6 bases and the J segment 0 bases; nucleotides outside the gene matches: 5. The CDR3 loop spans 16 amino acids. The CDR3 protein is CASRPGTSGISYEQYF. The CDR3 coding sequence is TGTGCCAGCAGACCTGGGACTAGCGGGATCTCCTACGAGCAGTACTTC.

V usage is TRBV29-1 and J usage is TRBJ1-1, with D unclear. The CDR3 runs 15 residues. Germline loops: CDR1 SQVTM, CDR2 ANQGSEA. Trimming cost V 1 base and J 4 bases, with 16 bases left between them. This CDR3 is CSVEGDPNRGTEAFF. The CDR3 DNA sequence: TGCAGCGTTGAAGGTGACCCGAATCGGGGCACTGAAGCTTTCTTT.

With respect to this clone: A far larger clone is one nucleotide away, so this likely arose from a read error. The chain carries TRBV28 and TRBJ1-5; 7 nucleotides agree with TRBD1. The CDR3 sequence is 15 residues long. From germline, CDR1 is MDHEN and CDR2 SYDVKM. The J segment lost 5 bases and the V segment lost 7 bases, leaving 11 bases of the junction unmatched. CDR3 loop: CASTLGGTEYQPQHF. Here the CDR3 DNA reads TGTGCCAGCACCCTGGGGGGGACAGAATATCAGCCCCAGCATTTT.

V usage is TRBV9 and J usage is TRBJ1-2, with unresolved D. Germline loops: CDR1 SGDLS, CDR2 YYNGEE. The CDR3 is made up of 17 amino acids. The V and J ends lost 5 bases and 1 base respectively, with 21 bases between them. CDR3 region: CASRKSGEEGINYGYTF. CDR3 coding DNA: TGTGCCAGCAGGAAGAGCGGGGAGGAAGGCATTAACTATGGCTACACCTTC.

This chain joins TRBV30 and TRBJ1-1; D not certain. The CDR3 covers 12 residues. Per germline, CDR1 GTSNPN and CDR2 SVGIG (reference sequence). V lost 4 bases to trimming and J lost 0 bases, with 6 bases between them. The CDR3 DNA is TGTGCCTGGACAGGAGTGAACACTGAAGCTTTCTTT. It encodes CAWTGVNTEAFF.

The V and J genes are TRBV9 and TRBJ2-1; TRBD2 might be the D (6 bases). The CDR3 contains 17 residues. Trimming took 0 bases from V and 0 from J, leaving 13 bases between them. Looked up from germline, CDR1 is SGDLS and CDR2 is YYNGEE. The DNA of the CDR3 is TGTGCCAGCAGCGTAGGGAGGGACCCCAGCTCCTACAATGAGCAGTTCTTC. It translates to CASSVGRDPSSYNEQFF.

This rearrangement joins TRBV5-1 to TRBJ2-5, with D possibly being TRBD1 (6 bases). The germline V gene has CDR1 SGHRS and CDR2 YFSETQ. CDR3 length: 16 residues. V lost 3 bases and J lost 4, with 19 bases in between. Here the CDR3 reads CASSSVGRGGAETQYF. The CDR3 region has the DNA TGCGCCAGCAGCTCGGTTGGCAGGGGCGGAGCAGAGACCCAGTACTTC.

This clone was detected only a few times. This chain joins TRBV19 and TRBJ2-7, with D perhaps TRBD1 (6 bases). Trimming left V 5 bases short and J 3 bases short, with 17 bases between. CDR1 and CDR2 from the germline V gene are LNHDA and SQIVND (reference sequence). This CDR3 region has 15 residues. The CDR3 nucleotides are TGTGCCAGTAGTGCCGGGACACTTAGATACTACGAGCAGTACTTC. Its protein product is CASSAGTLRYYEQYF. Using reference TRBV19 and TRBJ2-7 for the parts outside the CDR3, the full variable domain is DGGITQSPKYLFRKEGQNVTLSCEQNLNHDAMYWYRQDPGQGLRLIYYSQIVNDFQKGDIAEGYSVSREKKESFPLTVTSAQKNPTAFYLCASSAGTLRYYEQYFGPGTRLTVT.

The chain couples TRBV5-1 to TRBJ1-1; a weak D match, TRBD1 (5 bases). Germline CDR1 and CDR2: SGHRS and YFSETQ. There are 14 residues in the CDR3. Trimming took 5 bases from V and 1 from J, leaving 12 bases between them. CDR3 in amino acids: CASSFDRWNTEAFF. The CDR3 DNA is TGCGCCAGCAGTTTTGACAGATGGAACACTGAAGCTTTCTTT.

CDR3 region: CASSSGTGGPNEQFF. The CDR3 coding sequence is TGTGCCAGCAGTTCCGGGACAGGGGGTCCCAATGAGCAGTTCTTC. The chain carries TRBV6-1 and TRBJ2-1; 11 nucleotides match TRBD1. The V gene's germline CDR1 is MNHNS and CDR2 SASEGT. The CDR3 covers 15 residues. J gave up 6 bases and V 5 bases, and 6 bases lay outside the gene matches.

This sequence joins TRBV9 and TRBJ2-5; the match to TRBD2 covers 10 bases. In germline, CDR1 is SGDLS, CDR2 YYNGEE. CDR3 size: 14 residues. Germline trimming cut 3 bases from V and 5 bases from J; bases unmatched to any gene: 4. The CDR3 here is CASSASGSVETQYF. CDR3 sequence (DNA): TGTGCCAGCAGCGCTAGCGGGAGCGTTGAGACCCAGTACTTC.